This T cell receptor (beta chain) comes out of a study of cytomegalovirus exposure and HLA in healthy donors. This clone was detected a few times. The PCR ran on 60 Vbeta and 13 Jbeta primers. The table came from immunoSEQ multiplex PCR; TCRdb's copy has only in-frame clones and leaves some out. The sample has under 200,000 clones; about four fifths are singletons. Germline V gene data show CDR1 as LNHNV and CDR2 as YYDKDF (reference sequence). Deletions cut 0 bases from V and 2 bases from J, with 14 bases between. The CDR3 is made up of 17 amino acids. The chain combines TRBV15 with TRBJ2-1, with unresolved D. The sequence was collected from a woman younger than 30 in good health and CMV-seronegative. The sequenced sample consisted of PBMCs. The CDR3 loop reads CATSRDGGWVPYNEQFF. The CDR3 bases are TGTGCCACCAGCAGAGATGGCGGCTGGGTGCCCTACAATGAGCAGTTCTTC.